What follows describes a single TCR beta chain. One heparinised blood draw averaging about 110 mL was given by each donor. CD45RO/CCR7/CD25/CD127/CD95/CD27 sorting isolated CD4+ naive, central memory, regulatory and stem cell-like memory cells. Germline V gene lookup returns CDR1 SGHTA and CDR2 FQGNSA. V lost 2 bases to trimming and J lost 5 bases, with 18 bases between them. The CDR3 totals 16 residues. All of the isolated RNA was reverse transcribed, so expressed TCRB transcripts were sequenced. Profiled with immunoSEQ multiplex PCR; TCRdb holds only in-frame clones, not every one. The sample has about 900,000 clones, about a sixth seen once. This record belongs to a study of beta chain features in type 1 diabetes.

The TCR originated in a woman under 30 in good health. The specimen sequenced was naive CD4+ T cells from blood. V is TRBV7-2 and J is TRBJ2-5, with D perhaps assigned TRBD1 or TRBD2 (6 bases each). CDR3 coding DNA: TGTGCCAGCAGCTTAACTCGGGGGCGCCCCGGGGAGACCCAGTACTTC. Translated: CASSLTRGRPGETQYF.